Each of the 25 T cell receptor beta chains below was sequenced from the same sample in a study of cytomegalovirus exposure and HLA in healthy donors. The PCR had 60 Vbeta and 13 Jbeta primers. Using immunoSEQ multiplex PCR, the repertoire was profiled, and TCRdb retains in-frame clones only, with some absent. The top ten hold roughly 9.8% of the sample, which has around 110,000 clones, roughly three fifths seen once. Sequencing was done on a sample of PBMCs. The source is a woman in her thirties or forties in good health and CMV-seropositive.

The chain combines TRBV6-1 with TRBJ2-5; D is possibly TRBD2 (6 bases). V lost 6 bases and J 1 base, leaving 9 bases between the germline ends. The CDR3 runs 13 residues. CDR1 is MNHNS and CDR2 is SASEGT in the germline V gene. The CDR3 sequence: CASSGDFQETQYF. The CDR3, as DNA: TGTGCCAGCAGCGGGGACTTCCAAGAGACCCAGTACTTC.

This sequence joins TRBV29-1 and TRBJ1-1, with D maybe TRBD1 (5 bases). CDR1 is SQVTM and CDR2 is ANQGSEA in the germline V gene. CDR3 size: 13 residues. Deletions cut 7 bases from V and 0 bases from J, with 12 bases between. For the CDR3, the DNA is TGCAGCGGGTCGGCGGACATGAACACTGAAGCTTTCTTT. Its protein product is CSGSADMNTEAFF.

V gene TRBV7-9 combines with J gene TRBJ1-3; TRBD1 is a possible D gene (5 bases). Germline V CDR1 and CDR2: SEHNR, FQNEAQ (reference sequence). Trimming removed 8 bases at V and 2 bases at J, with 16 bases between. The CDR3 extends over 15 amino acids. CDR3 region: CASGERGIAGNTIYF. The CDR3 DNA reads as TGTGCCAGCGGGGAAAGGGGCATAGCTGGAAACACCATATATTTT. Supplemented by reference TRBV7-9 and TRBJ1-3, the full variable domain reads DTGVSQNPRHKITKRGQNVTFRCDPISEHNRLYWYRQTLGQGPEFLTYFQNEAQLEKSRLLSDRFSAERPKGSFSTLEIQRTEQGDSAMYLCASGERGIAGNTIYFGEGSWLTVV.

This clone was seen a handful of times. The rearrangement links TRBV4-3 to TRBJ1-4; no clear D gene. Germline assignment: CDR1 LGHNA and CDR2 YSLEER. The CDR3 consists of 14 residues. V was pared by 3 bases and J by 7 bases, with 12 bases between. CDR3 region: CASSHRESTEKLFF. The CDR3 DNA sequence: TGCGCCAGCAGCCATCGGGAGAGTACTGAAAAACTGTTTTTT.

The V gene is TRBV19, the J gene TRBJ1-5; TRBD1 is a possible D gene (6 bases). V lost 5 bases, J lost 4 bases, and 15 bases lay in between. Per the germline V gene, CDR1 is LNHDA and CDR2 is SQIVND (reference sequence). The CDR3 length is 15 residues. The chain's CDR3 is CASSSTGPVNQPQHF. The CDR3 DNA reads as TGTGCCAGTAGTTCGACAGGTCCCGTGAATCAGCCCCAGCATTTT. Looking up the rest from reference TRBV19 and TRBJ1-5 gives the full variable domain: DGGITQSPKYLFRKEGQNVTLSCEQNLNHDAMYWYRQDPGQGLRLIYYSQIVNDFQKGDIAEGYSVSREKKESFPLTVTSAQKNPTAFYLCASSSTGPVNQPQHFGDGTRLSIL.

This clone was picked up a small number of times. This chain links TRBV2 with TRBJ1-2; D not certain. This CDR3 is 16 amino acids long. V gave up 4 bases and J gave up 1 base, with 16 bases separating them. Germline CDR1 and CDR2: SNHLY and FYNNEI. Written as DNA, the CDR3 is TGTGCCAGCAGTGTATTTGGAGAGTCAAATAACTATGGCTACACCTTC. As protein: CASSVFGESNNYGYTF.

CDR3 amino acids: CASSQGSRLAGGLNYEQYF. Here the CDR3 DNA reads TGTGCCAGCAGCCAAGGTTCGCGGCTAGCGGGAGGACTGAACTACGAGCAGTACTTC. The chain carries TRBV4-2 and TRBJ2-7, with 11 bases lining up with TRBD2. J gave up 3 bases and V 1 base, and 14 bases lay outside the gene matches. Germline loops: CDR1 LGHNA, CDR2 YNFKEQ. The CDR3 is made up of 19 amino acids.

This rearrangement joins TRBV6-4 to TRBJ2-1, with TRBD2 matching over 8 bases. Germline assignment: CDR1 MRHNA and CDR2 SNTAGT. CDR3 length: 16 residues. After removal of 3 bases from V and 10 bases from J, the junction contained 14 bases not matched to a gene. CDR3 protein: CASSEVAGTPVGEQFF. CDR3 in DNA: TGTGCCAGCAGTGAAGTAGCGGGAACCCCAGTTGGCGAGCAGTTCTTC.

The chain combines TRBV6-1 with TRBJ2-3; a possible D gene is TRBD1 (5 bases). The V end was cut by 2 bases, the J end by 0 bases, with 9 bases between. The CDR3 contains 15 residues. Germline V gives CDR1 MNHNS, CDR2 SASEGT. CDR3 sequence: CASSETPGSTDTQYF. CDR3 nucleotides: TGTGCCAGCAGTGAAACCCCAGGGAGCACAGATACGCAGTATTTT.

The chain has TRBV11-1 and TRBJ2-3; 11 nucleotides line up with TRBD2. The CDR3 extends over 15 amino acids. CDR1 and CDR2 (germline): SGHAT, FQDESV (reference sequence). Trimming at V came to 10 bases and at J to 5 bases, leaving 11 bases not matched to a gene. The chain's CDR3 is CAISSLAGGLDTQYF. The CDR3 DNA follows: TGTGCCATCTCCTCGCTAGCGGGAGGTTTAGATACGCAGTATTTT.

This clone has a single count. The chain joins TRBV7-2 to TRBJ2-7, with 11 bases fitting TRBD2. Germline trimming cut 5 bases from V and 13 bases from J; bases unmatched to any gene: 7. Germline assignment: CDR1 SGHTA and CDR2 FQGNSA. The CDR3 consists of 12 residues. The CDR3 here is CASSHRTSGFYF. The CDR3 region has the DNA TGTGCCAGCAGCCACCGGACTAGCGGGTTTTACTTC.

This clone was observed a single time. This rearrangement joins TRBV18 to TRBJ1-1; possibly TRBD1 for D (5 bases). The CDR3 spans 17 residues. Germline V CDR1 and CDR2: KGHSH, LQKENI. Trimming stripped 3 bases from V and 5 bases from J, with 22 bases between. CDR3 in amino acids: CASSPVAGTHLGTEAFF. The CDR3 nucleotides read TGTGCCAGCTCACCTGTAGCGGGGACCCATCTTGGGACTGAAGCTTTCTTT.

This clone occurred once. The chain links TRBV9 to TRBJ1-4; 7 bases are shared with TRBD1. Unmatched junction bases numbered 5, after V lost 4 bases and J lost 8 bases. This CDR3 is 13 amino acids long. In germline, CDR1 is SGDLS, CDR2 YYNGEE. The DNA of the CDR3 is TGTGCCAGCAGCCGGACAGGCGGAGAAAAACTGTTTTTT. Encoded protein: CASSRTGGEKLFF.

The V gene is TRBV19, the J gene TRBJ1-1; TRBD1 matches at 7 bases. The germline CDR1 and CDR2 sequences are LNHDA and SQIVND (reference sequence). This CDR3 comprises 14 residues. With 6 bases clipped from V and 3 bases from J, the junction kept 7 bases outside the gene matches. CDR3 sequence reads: CASRTGEIDTEAFF. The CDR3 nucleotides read TGTGCCAGTAGAACAGGGGAAATAGACACTGAAGCTTTCTTT.

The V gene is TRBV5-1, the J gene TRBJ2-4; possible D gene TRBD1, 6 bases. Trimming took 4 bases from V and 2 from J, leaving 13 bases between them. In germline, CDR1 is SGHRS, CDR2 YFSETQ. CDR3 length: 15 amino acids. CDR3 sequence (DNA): TGCGCCAGCAGCCTGCAACAGGGCCCCAAAAACATTCAGTACTTC. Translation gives CASSLQQGPKNIQYF.

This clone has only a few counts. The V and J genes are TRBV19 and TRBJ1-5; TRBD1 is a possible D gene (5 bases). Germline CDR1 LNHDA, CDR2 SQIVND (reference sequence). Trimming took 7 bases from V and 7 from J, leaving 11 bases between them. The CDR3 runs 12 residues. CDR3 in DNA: TGTGCCAGTACCTCAGGGAGGCAGCCCCAGCATTTT. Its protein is CASTSGRQPQHF.

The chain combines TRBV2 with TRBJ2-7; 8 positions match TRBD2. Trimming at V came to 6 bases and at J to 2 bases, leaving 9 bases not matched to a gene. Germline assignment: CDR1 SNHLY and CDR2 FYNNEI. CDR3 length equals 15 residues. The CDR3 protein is CASRVTSGTTYEQYF. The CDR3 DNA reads TGTGCCAGCAGAGTAACTAGCGGAACCACCTACGAGCAGTACTTC.

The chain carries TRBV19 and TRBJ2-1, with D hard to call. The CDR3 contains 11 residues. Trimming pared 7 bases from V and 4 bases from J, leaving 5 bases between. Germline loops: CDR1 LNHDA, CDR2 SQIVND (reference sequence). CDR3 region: CASTAYNEQFF. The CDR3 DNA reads TGTGCCAGTACCGCGTACAATGAGCAGTTCTTC.

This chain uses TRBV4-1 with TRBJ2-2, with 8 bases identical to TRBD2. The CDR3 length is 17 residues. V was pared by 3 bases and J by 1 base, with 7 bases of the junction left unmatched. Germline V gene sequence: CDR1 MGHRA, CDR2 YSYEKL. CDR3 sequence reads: CASSQDLGRVNTGELFF. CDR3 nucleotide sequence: TGCGCCAGCAGCCAGGACCTCGGGAGGGTGAACACCGGGGAGCTGTTTTTT.

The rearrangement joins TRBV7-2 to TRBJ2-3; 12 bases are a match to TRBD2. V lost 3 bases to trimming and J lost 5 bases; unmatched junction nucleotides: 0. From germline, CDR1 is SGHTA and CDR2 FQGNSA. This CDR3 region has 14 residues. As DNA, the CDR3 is TGTGCCAGCAGCTTGGGACTAGCGGGAGATACGCAGTATTTT. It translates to CASSLGLAGDTQYF. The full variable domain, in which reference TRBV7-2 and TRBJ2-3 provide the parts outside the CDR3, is GAGVSQSPSNKVTEKGKDVELRCDPISGHTALYWYRQSLGQGLEFLIYFQGNSAPDKSGLPSDRFSAERTGGSVSTLTIQRTQQEDSAVYLCASSLGLAGDTQYFGPGTRLTVL.

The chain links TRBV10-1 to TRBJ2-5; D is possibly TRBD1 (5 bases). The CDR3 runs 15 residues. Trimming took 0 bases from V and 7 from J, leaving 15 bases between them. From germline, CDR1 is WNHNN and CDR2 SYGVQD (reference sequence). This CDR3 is CASSESGVTVWTQYF. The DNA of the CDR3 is TGCGCCAGCAGTGAGTCAGGGGTCACGGTTTGGACCCAGTACTTC.

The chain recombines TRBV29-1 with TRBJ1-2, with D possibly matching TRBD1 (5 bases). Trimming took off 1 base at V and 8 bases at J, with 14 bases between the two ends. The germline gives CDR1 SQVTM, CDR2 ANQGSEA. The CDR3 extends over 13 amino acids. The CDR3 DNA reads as TGCAGCGTTGAAGGGGGCCATCCGAGCGGCTACACCTTC. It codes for CSVEGGHPSGYTF.

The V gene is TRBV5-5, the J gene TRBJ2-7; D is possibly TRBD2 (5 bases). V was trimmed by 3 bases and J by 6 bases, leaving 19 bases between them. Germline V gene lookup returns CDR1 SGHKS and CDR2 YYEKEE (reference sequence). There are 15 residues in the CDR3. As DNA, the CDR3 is TGTGCCAGCAGCTCGGGGTGGGAGAACCCTACCGAGCAGTACTTC. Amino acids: CASSSGWENPTEQYF.

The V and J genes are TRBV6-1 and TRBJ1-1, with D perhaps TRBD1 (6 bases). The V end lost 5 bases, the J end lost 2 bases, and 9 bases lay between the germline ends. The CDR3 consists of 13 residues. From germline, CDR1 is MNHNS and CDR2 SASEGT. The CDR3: CASSRTANTEAFF. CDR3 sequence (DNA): TGTGCCAGCAGTAGGACAGCTAACACTGAAGCTTTCTTT.

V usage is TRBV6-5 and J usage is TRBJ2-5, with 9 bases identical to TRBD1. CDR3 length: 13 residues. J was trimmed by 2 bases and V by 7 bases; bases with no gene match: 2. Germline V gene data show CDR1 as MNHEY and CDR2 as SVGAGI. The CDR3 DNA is TGTGCCAGCAAGACAGGGGGGCAAGAGACCCAGTACTTC. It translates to CASKTGGQETQYF.